This T cell receptor beta chain was documented in a study of post-analysis software for immune sequencing data. Study-wide background: The study covered relapsing-remitting, secondary progressive and progressive-relapsing courses of multiple sclerosis.

This clonotype appeared a few times. Its antigen is not known. Unique molecular identifiers tagged the TCR beta cDNA libraries. With roughly 0.9 to 10 million T cells as the source, 540,000 or so cDNA molecules resulted. Each CDR3 protein gets one entry after TCRdb re-called the PCR reads with MiXCR. Among 450,000 to 650,000 distinct CDR3 sequences listed, 44% were seen once. Overall study results and limits: F measure showed strong co-clustering of same-batch samples. Patients with multiple sclerosis recorded significantly lower normalized Chao1 diversity than controls, the study found. About five TRBV segments (TRBV5-6, TRBV5-1 and TRBV20-1 among them) occurred more frequently in patients than in controls.

J lost 3 bases, V lost 5 bases, and 2 bases had no gene match. Looked up from germline, CDR1 is SGHTA and CDR2 is FQGNSA. The CDR3 is 15 residues long. The sequenced material came from blood. The chain links TRBV7-2 to TRBJ2-3; TRBD2 aligns across 13 bases. This clonotype was obtained from a girl aged 10-17 years with multiple sclerosis. The CDR3 loop reads CASSQGLAGTDTQYF. The DNA for the CDR3 is TGTGCCAGCAGCCAGGGACTAGCGGGAACAGATACGCAGTATTTT.